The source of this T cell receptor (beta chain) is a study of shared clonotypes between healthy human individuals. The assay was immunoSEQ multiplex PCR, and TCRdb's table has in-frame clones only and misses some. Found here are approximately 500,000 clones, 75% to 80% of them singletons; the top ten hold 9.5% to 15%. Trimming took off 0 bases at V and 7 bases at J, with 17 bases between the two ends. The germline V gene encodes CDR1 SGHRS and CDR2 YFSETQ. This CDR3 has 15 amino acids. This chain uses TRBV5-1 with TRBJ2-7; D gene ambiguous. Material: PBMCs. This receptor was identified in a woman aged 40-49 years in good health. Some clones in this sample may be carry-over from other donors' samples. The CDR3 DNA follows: TGCGCCAGCAGCTTGGAGTTAGGCGGAGCGAGTGAGCAGTACTTC. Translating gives CASSLELGGASEQYF.